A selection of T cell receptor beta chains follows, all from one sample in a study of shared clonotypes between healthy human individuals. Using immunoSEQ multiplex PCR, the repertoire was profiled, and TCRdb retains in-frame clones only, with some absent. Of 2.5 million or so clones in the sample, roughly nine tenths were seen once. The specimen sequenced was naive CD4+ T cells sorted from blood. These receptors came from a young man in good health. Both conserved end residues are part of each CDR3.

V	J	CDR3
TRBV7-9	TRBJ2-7	CASSPVQGTTYEQYF
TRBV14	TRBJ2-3	CASSHRLAGARTTDTQYF
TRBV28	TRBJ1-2	CASSPVWGNYGYTF
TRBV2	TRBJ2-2	CASSGYTSTGELFF
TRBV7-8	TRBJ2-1	CASSNSGLGYNEQFF
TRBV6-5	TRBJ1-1	CASSYAGVGTEAFF
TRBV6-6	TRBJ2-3	CASSSRGDDTQYF
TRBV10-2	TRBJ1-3	CASRTGDGNTIYF
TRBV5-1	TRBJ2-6	CASLPGVGPSGANVLTF
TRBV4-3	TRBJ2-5	CASSQRPLRGGETQYF
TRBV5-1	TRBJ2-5	CASSLGIRETQYF
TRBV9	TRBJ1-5	CASSVAGGAGQPQHF
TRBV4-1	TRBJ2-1	CASSQAGARHNEQFF
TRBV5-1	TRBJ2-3	CASSLSTSGFTDTQYF
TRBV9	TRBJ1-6	CASSGGTSSSPLHF
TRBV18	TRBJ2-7	CASSPLPSGGFYEQYF
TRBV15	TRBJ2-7	CATSRSATSYEQYF
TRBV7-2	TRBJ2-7	CASSLGARKRRDEQYF
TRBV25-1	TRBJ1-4	CASSGRGGNEKLFF
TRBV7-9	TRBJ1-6	CASSIRTGSGDSPLHF
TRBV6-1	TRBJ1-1	CASSVDRGRAFF
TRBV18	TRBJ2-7	CASSPGQVSYEQYF
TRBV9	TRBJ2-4	CASSERDRRDIQYF
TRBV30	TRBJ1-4	CAWNRLSNEKLVF
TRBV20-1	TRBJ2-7	CSATDRFLQYF
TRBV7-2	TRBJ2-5	CASSQLAGVFSRAQYF
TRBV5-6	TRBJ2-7	CASSWAVTEQSYEQYF
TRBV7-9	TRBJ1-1	CASSQDRGDTEAFF
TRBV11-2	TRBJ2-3	CASAKGPDPLTDTQYF
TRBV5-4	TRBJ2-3	CASSLFVGDTQYF
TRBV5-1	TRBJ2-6	CASSLPGSSGANVLTF
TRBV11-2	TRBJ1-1	CASSLELVSTEAFF
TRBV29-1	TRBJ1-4	CSVRATNEKLFF
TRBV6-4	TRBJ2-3	CASPLWGTGSSDTQYF
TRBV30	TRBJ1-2	CAWSIGQGAGRDTF
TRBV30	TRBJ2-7	CAWSVSRQNRQYF
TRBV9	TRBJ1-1	CASSVGAGTEAFF
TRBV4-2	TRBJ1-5	CASSQGDREGGPQHF
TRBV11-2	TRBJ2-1	CASSPQGGTGGASYNEQFF
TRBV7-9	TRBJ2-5	CASRLGPGQQETQYF
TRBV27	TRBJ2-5	CASSPGLAGWGRETQYF
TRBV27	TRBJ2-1	CASKAATSGRVSYNEQFF
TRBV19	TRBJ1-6	CASSINRDRASPLHF
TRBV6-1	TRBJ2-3	CASSQTSGGPYTQYF
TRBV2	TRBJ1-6	CASLPGTGGGNSPLHF
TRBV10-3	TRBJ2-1	CAISEPSAGLEQFF
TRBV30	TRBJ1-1	CAWTLDRDTEAFF
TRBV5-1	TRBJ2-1	CASSLGTTEQFF
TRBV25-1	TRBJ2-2	CASSEWGAGEAGELFF
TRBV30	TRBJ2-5	CAWSQYQETQYF
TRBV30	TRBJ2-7	CAWSVVPYEQYF
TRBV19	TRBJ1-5	CASRRPGQGGLNQPQHF
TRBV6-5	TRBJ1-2	CASSYWGGRGDYGYTF
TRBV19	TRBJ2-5	CASSAGTETQYF